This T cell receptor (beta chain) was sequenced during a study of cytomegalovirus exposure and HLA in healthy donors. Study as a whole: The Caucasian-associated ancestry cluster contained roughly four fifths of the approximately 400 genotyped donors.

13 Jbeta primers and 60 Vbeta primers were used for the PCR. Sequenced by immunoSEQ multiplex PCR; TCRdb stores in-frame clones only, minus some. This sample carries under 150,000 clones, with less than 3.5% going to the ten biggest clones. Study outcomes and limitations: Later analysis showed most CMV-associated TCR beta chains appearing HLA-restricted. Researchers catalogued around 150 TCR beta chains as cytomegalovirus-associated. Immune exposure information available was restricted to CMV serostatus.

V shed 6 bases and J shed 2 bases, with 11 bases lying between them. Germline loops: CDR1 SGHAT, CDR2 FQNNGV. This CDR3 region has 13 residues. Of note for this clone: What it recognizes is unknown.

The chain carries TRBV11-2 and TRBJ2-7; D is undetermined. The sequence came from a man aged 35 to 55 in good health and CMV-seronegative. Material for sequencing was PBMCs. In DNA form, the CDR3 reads TGTGCCAGCAGGTTAACAGAGCCCTACGAGCAGTACTTC. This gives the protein CASRLTEPYEQYF. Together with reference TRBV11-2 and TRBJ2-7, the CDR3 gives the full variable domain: EAGVAQSPRYKIIEKRQSVAFWCNPISGHATLYWYQQILGQGPKLLIQFQNNGVVDDSQLPKDRFSAERLKGVDSTLKIQPAKLEDSAVYLCASRLTEPYEQYFGPGTRLTVT.